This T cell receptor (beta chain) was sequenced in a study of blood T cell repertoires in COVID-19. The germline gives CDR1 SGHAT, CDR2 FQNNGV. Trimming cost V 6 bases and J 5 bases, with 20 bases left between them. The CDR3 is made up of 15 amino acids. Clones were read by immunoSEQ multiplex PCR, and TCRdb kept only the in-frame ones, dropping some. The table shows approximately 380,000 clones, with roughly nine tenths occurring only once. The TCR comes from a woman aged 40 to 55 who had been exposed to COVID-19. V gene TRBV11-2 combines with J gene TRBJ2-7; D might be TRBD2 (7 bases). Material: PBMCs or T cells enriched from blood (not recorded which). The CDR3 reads CASSPEGGAFHEQYF. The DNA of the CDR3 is TGTGCCAGCAGTCCCGAGGGGGGGGCGTTTCACGAGCAGTACTTC.